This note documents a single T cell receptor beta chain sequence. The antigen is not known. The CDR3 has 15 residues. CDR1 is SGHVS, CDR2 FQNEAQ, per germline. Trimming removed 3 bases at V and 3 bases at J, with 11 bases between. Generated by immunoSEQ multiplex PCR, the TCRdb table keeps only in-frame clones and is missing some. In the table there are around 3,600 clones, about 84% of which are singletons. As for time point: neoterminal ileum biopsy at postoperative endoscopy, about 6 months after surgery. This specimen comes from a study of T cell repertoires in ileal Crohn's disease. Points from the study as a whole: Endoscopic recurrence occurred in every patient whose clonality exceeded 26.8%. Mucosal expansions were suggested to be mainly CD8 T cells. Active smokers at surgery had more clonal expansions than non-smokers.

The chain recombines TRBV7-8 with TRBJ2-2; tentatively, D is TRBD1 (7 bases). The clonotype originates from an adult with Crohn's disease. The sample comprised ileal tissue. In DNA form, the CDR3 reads TGTGCCAGCAGCTTGCGGGACAGAGACACCGGGGAGCTGTTTTTT. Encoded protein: CASSLRDRDTGELFF.